One sample yielded the 32 T cell receptor beta chains listed below, sequenced in a study of regulatory dendritic cells for organ transplantation (dated by TCRdb to the late 2010s). Receptor libraries were prepared by the immunoSEQ multiplex PCR assay. Here the immuneACCESS table is served through TCRdb, limited to in-frame sequences with V and J called. Missing clones are a known gap in these copies; in checked studies unresolved V genes cover under half, and the rest lacks a known reason. The sample table shows under 45,000 clones, and about 89% are seen once. Of the sample, 0.055% to 0.08% is held by the ten largest clones. The sample consisted of naive CD4+ T cells from blood. Interpreted using the paper, the cell subset or site label stands for: CD45RA+ naive T cells. The receptors originated from a human donor in good health.

The genes are TRBV7-9 and TRBJ2-3, with TRBD2 matching 8 bases. The CDR3 has 18 amino acids. CDR1 and CDR2 (germline): SEHNR, FQNEAQ (reference sequence). V shed 6 bases and J 2 bases; nucleotides not matched to a gene: 16. The CDR3 DNA sequence: TGTGCCAGCAGTCTAACCCGAAGCGGGGGCCAAAACACAGATACGCAGTATTTT. Protein sequence: CASSLTRSGGQNTDTQYF.

The chain is built from TRBV7-9 and TRBJ2-3; the match to TRBD1 covers 9 bases. Germline V gives CDR1 SEHNR, CDR2 FQNEAQ (reference sequence). V gave up 3 bases and J gave up 2 bases; unmatched junction bases: 3. CDR3 length: 15 amino acids. CDR3 protein: CASSFRTGVTDTQYF. CDR3 in DNA: TGTGCCAGCAGCTTTAGGACAGGGGTCACAGATACGCAGTATTTT.

This rearrangement joins TRBV15 to TRBJ2-3; D is unclear. Germline CDR1 reads LNHNV; CDR2 reads YYDKDF (reference sequence). The CDR3 loop spans 16 amino acids. With 0 bases removed from V and 1 base from J, the gap between germline ends came to 11 bases. The chain's CDR3 is CATSRDSTYGTDTQYF. The CDR3 DNA is TGTGCCACCAGCAGAGATTCGACCTATGGCACAGATACGCAGTATTTT.

This rearrangement joins TRBV4-3 to TRBJ1-2, with no clear D. The CDR3 has 13 residues. The germline gives CDR1 LGHNA, CDR2 YSLEER. The germline V and J ends were trimmed by 4 bases and 8 bases, with 14 bases remaining between them. The CDR3 bases are TGCGCCAGCAGCCCGGCGGGAGCCTACGGCTACACCTTC. This translates into CASSPAGAYGYTF.

This chain joins TRBV9 and TRBJ2-1; D not certain. The CDR3 has 16 residues. Germline V gives CDR1 SGDLS, CDR2 YYNGEE. V gave up 0 bases and J gave up 1 base, with 11 bases separating them. The CDR3 sequence: CASSVDPRVSYNEQFF. CDR3 in DNA: TGTGCCAGCAGCGTAGATCCTAGGGTATCCTACAATGAGCAGTTCTTC.

The chain is built from TRBV6-1 and TRBJ2-2; no firm D call. The V gene's germline CDR1 is MNHNS and CDR2 SASEGT. V was trimmed by 2 bases and J by 7 bases, leaving 8 bases between them. This CDR3 contains 13 residues. CDR3 sequence reads: CASSEPRGGELFF. Here the CDR3 DNA reads TGTGCCAGCAGTGAACCCCGAGGCGGGGAGCTGTTTTTT.

CDR3: CASSQGTSGSTDTQYF. Here the CDR3 DNA reads TGTGCCAGCAGCCAGGGTACTAGCGGCAGCACAGATACGCAGTATTTT. The rearrangement links TRBV4-2 to TRBJ2-3; 8 bases agree with TRBD2. Germline V gene data show CDR1 as LGHNA and CDR2 as YNFKEQ. With V trimmed by 3 bases and J by 0 bases, 5 bases remained unmatched. The length of the CDR3 is 16 residues.

The chain joins TRBV18 to TRBJ2-3; a weak D match, TRBD1 (6 bases). Germline V gene data show CDR1 as KGHSH and CDR2 as LQKENI. With 3 bases removed from V and 2 bases from J, the gap between germline ends came to 15 bases. This CDR3 is built from 16 residues. DNA for the CDR3: TGTGCCAGCTCACCTACGATCGGGACAAACACAGATACGCAGTATTTT. Its translation is CASSPTIGTNTDTQYF.

The chain carries TRBV18 and TRBJ2-5, with 7 bases lining up with TRBD1. The CDR3 contains 13 residues. The trim removed 3 bases at V and 4 bases at J, leaving 2 bases unmatched. The V gene's germline CDR1 is KGHSH and CDR2 LQKENI. In nucleotides, the CDR3 is TGTGCCAGCTCACCCGGGGACAGAGAGACCCAGTACTTC. Encoded protein: CASSPGDRETQYF.

This clone was observed once. This chain joins TRBV30 and TRBJ1-5; no clear D gene. CDR1 is GTSNPN and CDR2 is SVGIG in the germline V gene (reference sequence). The CDR3 totals 13 residues. Trimming left V 3 bases short and J 4 bases short, with 10 bases between. CDR3 residues: CAWSLNPNQPQHF. The CDR3, as DNA: TGTGCCTGGAGCCTAAACCCTAATCAGCCCCAGCATTTT.

The chain couples TRBV4-1 to TRBJ1-3, with 9 bases aligning to TRBD1. CDR1 MGHRA and CDR2 YSYEKL come from the germline V gene. The V segment lost 3 bases and the J segment 0 bases; nucleotides outside the gene matches: 3. The length of the CDR3 is 16 residues. The CDR3: CASSHATGGSGNTIYF. The DNA of the CDR3 is TGCGCCAGCAGCCACGCGACAGGGGGCTCTGGAAACACCATATATTTT.

This sequence joins TRBV7-9 and TRBJ1-1, with 9 nucleotides matching TRBD1. The CDR3 has 16 residues. The junction had 13 bases not matched to a gene; V was cut back by 3 bases and J by 8 bases. Germline assignment: CDR1 SEHNR and CDR2 FQNEAQ (reference sequence). CDR3 residues: CASSFRAGTGISEAFF. Written as DNA, the CDR3 is TGTGCCAGCAGCTTTAGGGCCGGGACAGGGATATCGGAAGCTTTCTTT.

The count of this clone is one. V gene TRBV9 combines with J gene TRBJ2-3; the match to TRBD2 covers 9 bases. Unmatched junction bases numbered 11, after V lost 0 bases and J lost 3 bases. The CDR3 runs 18 residues. Germline V gene data show CDR1 as SGDLS and CDR2 as YYNGEE. In DNA, the CDR3 is TGTGCCAGCAGCGTAGCTTGGGGCCTTAGCGGGGGTACAGATACGCAGTATTTT. Its protein is CASSVAWGLSGGTDTQYF.

The chain uses TRBV7-9 and TRBJ2-1; no definite D call. Germline values: CDR1 SEHNR, CDR2 FQNEAQ (reference sequence). The CDR3 totals 14 residues. Trimming cost V 3 bases and J 10 bases, with 16 bases left between them. The CDR3 reads CASSLSPPFEEQFF. For the CDR3, the DNA is TGTGCCAGCAGCTTGTCGCCTCCGTTCGAGGAGCAGTTCTTC.

The chain employs TRBV27 and TRBJ2-1, with 7 bases matching TRBD2. CDR1 is MNHEY, CDR2 SMNVEV, per germline (reference sequence). The V segment lost 3 bases and the J segment 5 bases; nucleotides outside the gene matches: 4. The CDR3 is 14 residues long. CDR3 in DNA: TGTGCCAGCAGTTTGGGAGGGTCTCACAATGAGCAGTTCTTC. Its protein product is CASSLGGSHNEQFF.

The chain links TRBV5-1 to TRBJ2-3; D possibly uses TRBD1 or TRBD2 (5 bases each). The CDR3 runs 17 residues. The germline gives CDR1 SGHRS, CDR2 YFSETQ. Trimming cost V 4 bases and J 2 bases, with 20 bases left between them. In nucleotides, the CDR3 is TGCGCCAGCAGCCCCCTCGGGGCAGGGCCATCCACAGATACGCAGTATTTT. Residues: CASSPLGAGPSTDTQYF.

The chain is built from TRBV19 and TRBJ2-7; TRBD1 matches 8 bases. Germline V gene data show CDR1 as LNHDA and CDR2 as SQIVND (reference sequence). The length of the CDR3 is 15 residues. Trimming cost V 7 bases and J 1 base; bases outside gene matches: 9. CDR3 region: CASTPGGGVSYEQYF. The CDR3 nucleotides are TGTGCCAGTACCCCAGGGGGCGGAGTTTCCTACGAGCAGTACTTC.

The V call is TRBV14, the J call TRBJ1-1; weak D call: TRBD1 (6 bases). The V gene's germline CDR1 is SGHDN and CDR2 FVKESK. Trimming stripped 0 bases from V and 4 bases from J, with 15 bases between. This CDR3 has 16 amino acids. CDR3 nucleotides: TGTGCCAGCAGCCAAGATGTGGGGGGGCCGTTCACTGAAGCTTTCTTT. It yields the protein CASSQDVGGPFTEAFF.

The V and J genes are TRBV27 and TRBJ2-5, with 14 bases aligning to TRBD2. J gave up 3 bases and V 7 bases, and 13 bases lay outside the gene matches. Germline CDR1 and CDR2: MNHEY and SMNVEV (reference sequence). The CDR3 has 18 amino acids. CDR3 coding DNA: TGTGCCAGCACGAAAACACCCGGACTAGCGGGAGGAGAAGAGACCCAGTACTTC. It translates to CASTKTPGLAGGEETQYF.

The V and J genes are TRBV2 and TRBJ2-2; TRBD2 agrees at 10 bases. The V gene end was trimmed by 10 bases and the J gene end by 3 bases; junction bases not matched to a gene: 5. CDR1 and CDR2 (germline): SNHLY, FYNNEI. This CDR3 region has 14 residues. CDR3: CATLAGEYTGELFF. As DNA, the CDR3 is TGTGCCACCCTAGCGGGGGAGTACACCGGGGAGCTGTTTTTT.

V gene TRBV29-1 combines with J gene TRBJ2-2; no firm D call. Germline lookup yields CDR1 SQVTM and CDR2 ANQGSEA. V lost 5 bases to trimming and J lost 1 base, with 11 bases between them. This CDR3 has 14 amino acids. The CDR3 is CSVSPLLNTGELFF. CDR3 DNA sequence: TGCAGCGTTAGCCCACTCCTGAACACCGGGGAGCTGTTTTTT.

The chain links TRBV5-4 to TRBJ2-7; 9 bases fit TRBD2. The CDR3 covers 13 residues. Germline V lookup: CDR1 SGHNT, CDR2 YYREEE (reference sequence). Trimming took 4 bases from V and 2 from J; bases not matched to a gene: 1. CDR3 DNA: TGTGCCAGCAGCAGCGGGGGGCCCTACGAGCAGTACTTC. Its protein is CASSSGGPYEQYF.

V gene TRBV19 combines with J gene TRBJ2-7; 9 bases are shared with TRBD1. This CDR3 region has 15 residues. The V gene's germline CDR1 is LNHDA and CDR2 SQIVND (reference sequence). V shed 6 bases, J shed 1 base, and the junction held 7 bases outside the gene matches. The CDR3: CASSRGQGISYEQYF. DNA for the CDR3: TGTGCCAGTAGCCGGGGACAGGGTATATCCTACGAGCAGTACTTC.

The chain is built from TRBV29-1 and TRBJ2-5, with a tentative D call TRBD2 (6 bases). Per the germline V gene, CDR1 is SQVTM and CDR2 is ANQGSEA. The V gene lost 5 bases and the J gene lost 4 bases, with 17 bases spanning the gap. The CDR3 consists of 14 residues. As DNA, the CDR3 is TGCAGCGTTCCGATAGCGGTTACGGGAGAGACCCAGTACTTC. Protein product: CSVPIAVTGETQYF.

The V and J genes are TRBV7-9 and TRBJ2-5; 11 bases fit TRBD2. Germline V CDR1 and CDR2: SEHNR, FQNEAQ (reference sequence). J was trimmed by 5 bases and V by 0 bases; bases with no gene match: 2. The CDR3 sequence is 15 residues long. CDR3 residues: CASSLATSGKETQYF. The CDR3 DNA reads as TGTGCCAGCAGCTTAGCGACTAGCGGGAAGGAGACCCAGTACTTC.

This clone was seen a few times. The rearrangement joins TRBV19 to TRBJ1-1, with D uncertain. Trimming left V 1 base short and J 12 bases short, with 18 bases between. This CDR3 region has 14 residues. Germline loops: CDR1 LNHDA, CDR2 SQIVND (reference sequence). The CDR3, as DNA: TGTGCCAGTAGTATAGTCGGTACTACGGGGATGCCTTTCTTT. It yields the protein CASSIVGTTGMPFF.

This chain links TRBV10-2 with TRBJ2-3; 9 nucleotides align to TRBD2. The CDR3 consists of 17 residues. J gave up 6 bases and V 3 bases, and 13 bases lay outside the gene matches. Germline values: CDR1 WSHSY, CDR2 SAAADI. This CDR3 reads CASSDKRSSGNWDTQYF. The CDR3 bases are TGCGCCAGCAGTGACAAAAGATCTAGCGGGAACTGGGATACGCAGTATTTT.

The CDR3 protein is CASSLVPEGVTEAFF. CDR3 DNA: TGCGCCAGCAGCTTGGTGCCAGAGGGGGTCACTGAAGCTTTCTTT. The V and J genes are TRBV5-1 and TRBJ1-1, with D maybe TRBD1 (6 bases). The ends were cut back, 0 bases at V and 4 bases at J, with 13 bases in the middle. Germline assignment: CDR1 SGHRS and CDR2 YFSETQ. The CDR3 is 15 amino acids.

This clone came up once. J is TRBJ1-6 and V is TRBV7-2; D might be TRBD1 (5 bases). CDR1 is SGHTA and CDR2 is FQGNSA in the germline V gene. This CDR3 comprises 15 residues. Trimming cost V 4 bases and J 7 bases, with 14 bases left between them. CDR3 amino acids: CASSSEGLGNSPLHF. The CDR3 DNA follows: TGTGCCAGCAGCTCAGAGGGACTGGGGAATTCACCCCTCCACTTT.

The V call is TRBV7-2, the J call TRBJ2-5; the D gene could be TRBD1 or TRBD2 (6 bases each). The CDR3 is 15 residues long. The germline V and J ends were trimmed by 1 base and 5 bases, with 14 bases remaining between them. Germline V CDR1 and CDR2: SGHTA, FQGNSA. The CDR3 protein is CASSLGWGAPETQYF. The CDR3 bases are TGTGCCAGCAGCTTAGGATGGGGGGCCCCTGAGACCCAGTACTTC. The full variable domain, with the rest looked up from reference TRBV7-2 and TRBJ2-5, is GAGVSQSPSNKVTEKGKDVELRCDPISGHTALYWYRQSLGQGLEFLIYFQGNSAPDKSGLPSDRFSAERTGGSVSTLTIQRTQQEDSAVYLCASSLGWGAPETQYFGPGTRLLVL.

V usage is TRBV7-3 and J usage is TRBJ1-4; D uncertain. CDR1 is SGHTA and CDR2 is FQGTGA in the germline V gene. The length of the CDR3 is 13 residues. The V end was cut by 4 bases, the J end by 7 bases, with 10 bases between. CDR3 in DNA: TGTGCCAGCAGCTCCGCCCCCTCTGAAAAACTGTTTTTT. It yields the protein CASSSAPSEKLFF.

CDR3 nucleotide sequence: TGTGCCAGCAGCTCAGGGACAGGGTACACAGATACGCAGTATTTT. Its protein product is CASSSGTGYTDTQYF. V usage is TRBV7-9 and J usage is TRBJ2-3; TRBD1 agrees at 9 bases. J was trimmed by 2 bases and V by 4 bases; bases with no gene match: 4. The CDR3 contains 15 residues. CDR1 SEHNR and CDR2 FQNEAQ come from the germline V gene (reference sequence).